Below, 20 T cell receptor beta chains from the same sample are listed, as sequenced in a study of tumor-infiltrating lymphocytes in primary liver carcinoma. In addition to blood RNA drawn from unsorted whole blood, germline DNA was extracted. From 500 ng of total RNA, TCR beta-specific cDNA was reverse-transcribed using a constant-region primer. Sequencing libraries for TCR beta derived from three nested multiplex PCR rounds that used slightly modified ARM-PCR. TRBV1-TRBV30 forward primers paired with a C-beta reverse primer drove the first two PCR rounds, roughly 10 cycles each. In TCRdb, the multiplex PCR reads were re-called with MiXCR into one record per CDR3 protein. The sample yields about 330,000 distinct CDR3 sequences, approximately 64% seen once. Sample: peripheral blood. These receptors all come from a middle-aged man with primary liver carcinoma and hepatitis B virus infection.

The table lists this clonotype with many counts. This rearrangement joins TRBV10-2 to TRBJ2-2; 9 positions agree with TRBD2. Unmatched junction bases numbered 4, after V lost 8 bases and J lost 6 bases. Germline assignment: CDR1 WSHSY and CDR2 SAAADI. This CDR3 contains 13 residues. The CDR3: CASGLAGAGELFF. CDR3 nucleotide sequence: TGCGCCAGCGGTTTAGCGGGAGCCGGGGAGCTGTTTTTT.

As for this clonotype: This may come from a read error, since a much larger clone is one base off. The DNA of the CDR3 is TGTGCCAGCAGTCCGAGGAGCGCCGTAGATACGCAGTATTTT. This gives the protein CASSPRSAVDTQYF. The chain recombines TRBV6-2 or TRBV6-3 with TRBJ2-3; D remains unclear. V was cut by 5 bases and J by 5 bases, with 14 bases left in between. The CDR3 is made up of 14 amino acids. The germline CDR1 and CDR2 sequences are MNHEY and SVGEGT.

To note about this clonotype: A junction end diverges from the germline sequence, so it may reflect a read error. V and J are TRBV29-1 and TRBJ2-1; D perhaps matches TRBD2 (5 bases). CDR3 length: 12 amino acids. Germline CDR1 and CDR2: SQVTM and ANQGSEA. The CDR3 DNA follows: TGCAGCGTGGAGGTATCGGTGGATGAGCAGTTATTC. Its translation is CSVEVSVDEQLF.

This clonotype was counted only a few times. V gene TRBV28 combines with J gene TRBJ1-2, with 8 bases that match TRBD1. This CDR3 has 15 residues. The V and J ends lost 6 bases and 3 bases, in that order; junction bases with no gene match: 9. Germline V gene lookup returns CDR1 MDHEN and CDR2 SYDVKM. CDR3 sequence reads: CASSLRQGAYYGYTF. CDR3 nucleotides: TGTGCCAGCAGCCTGCGGCAGGGGGCTTACTATGGCTACACCTTC.

In this sample, this clonotype turned up a few times. This sequence may be a read error, since a much larger clone differs from it by one base. The rearrangement links TRBV29-1 to TRBJ2-1; TRBD1 matches at 7 bases. Unmatched junction bases numbered 13, after V lost 6 bases and J lost 8 bases. The length of the CDR3 is 14 residues. Germline CDR1 and CDR2: SQVTM and ANQGSEA. CDR3 residues: CSVRDSGLYDEQFF. The CDR3 DNA sequence: TGCAGCGTCCGGGACAGTGGCTTATACGATGAGCAGTTCTTC.

This clonotype was found many times. This chain connects TRBV4-1 to TRBJ2-5, with TRBD2 as a possible D gene (5 bases). CDR3 length: 14 amino acids. Germline V CDR1 and CDR2: MGHRA, YSYEKL. Trimming shortened V by 2 bases and J by 5 bases, and 12 bases separated the two germline ends. CDR3 nucleotides: TGCGCCAGCAGCCAAACTCTAGCAGGCGAGACCCAGTACTTC. It yields the protein CASSQTLAGETQYF.

The rearrangement joins TRBV4-1 to TRBJ1-1; D gene ambiguous. V gave up 0 bases and J gave up 2 bases, with 10 bases separating them. The CDR3 runs to 15 residues. The germline V gene has CDR1 MGHRA and CDR2 YSYEKL. CDR3: CASSQEPTINTEAFF. The CDR3 DNA follows: TGCGCCAGCAGCCAAGAACCTACGATCAACACTGAAGCTTTCTTT.

This clonotype occurred a few times. The CDR3 here is CASSGTLGYEQYF. DNA of the CDR3: TGTGCCAGCTCCGGGACGTTGGGCTACGAGCAGTACTTC. The V gene is TRBV28, the J gene TRBJ2-7, with D perhaps matching TRBD1 or TRBD2 (5 bases each). V was pared by 8 bases and J by 3 bases, with 14 bases between. There are 13 residues in the CDR3. Germline V CDR1 and CDR2: MDHEN, SYDVKM.

Remarks on this clonotype: A read error may produce the germline difference seen at one junction end. The rearrangement joins TRBV11-1 to TRBJ2-1, with D perhaps assigned TRBD1 or TRBD2 (5 bases each). CDR3 size: 14 residues. The V gene's germline CDR1 is SGHAT and CDR2 FQDESV (reference sequence). The CDR3 sequence is CTSSFRGVWYEQFF. CDR3 nucleotide sequence: TGTACCAGCAGCTTCAGAGGGGTGTGGTACGAGCAGTTCTTC.

V is TRBV28 and J is TRBJ1-5; D remains ambiguous. There are 13 residues in the CDR3. The ends were cut back, 3 bases at V and 5 bases at J, with 8 bases in the middle. Germline loops: CDR1 MDHEN, CDR2 SYDVKM. The CDR3, as DNA: TGTGCCAGCAGTTTTTCAGGAGATCAGCCCCAGCATTTT. This encodes CASSFSGDQPQHF.

On this clonotype itself: Relative to the germline gene, one junction end is altered; a read error may explain this. This chain joins TRBV5-5 and TRBJ2-7; D might be TRBD2 (5 bases). Germline CDR1 reads SGHKS; CDR2 reads YYEKEE (reference sequence). The CDR3 spans 13 residues. The DNA of the CDR3 is TGTCCCAGCAGCTTCCGGGAAATCTACGAGCAGTACTTC. Translation gives CPSSFREIYEQYF.

In the case of this clonotype: The junction departs from germline at one end; a sequencing error may be responsible. The gene calls are TRBV6-1 and TRBJ2-3; no reliable D call. The CDR3 runs 12 residues. Germline V lookup: CDR1 MNHNS, CDR2 SASEGT. CDR3 coding DNA: TGTGCCAGCTCAATCGGGCTAGATATGCAGTATTTT. Translating it yields CASSIGLDMQYF.

V gene TRBV20-1 combines with J gene TRBJ2-5, with 7 positions matching TRBD1. In germline, CDR1 is DFQATT, CDR2 SNEGSKA (reference sequence). J gave up 9 bases and V 6 bases, and 13 bases lay outside the gene matches. The CDR3 contains 13 residues. The CDR3 loop reads CSATDRSSFAQYF. The CDR3 region has the DNA TGCAGTGCCACGGACAGGTCGTCTTTCGCCCAGTACTTC.

This clonotype was found once. One junction end disagrees with the germline gene, perhaps due to a read error. The chain has TRBV2 and TRBJ2-1; 12 bases are a match to TRBD2. Looked up from germline, CDR1 is SNHLY and CDR2 is FYNNEI. The CDR3 is 15 amino acids. The DNA of the CDR3 is TGTGCCAGCAGGAGACTAGCGGGAGTGAACAATGAGCAGTCCTTC. Translated: CASRRLAGVNNEQSF.

As for this clonotype: Sequence at one end of the junction differs from germline and may be a read error. The chain is built from TRBV6-2 or TRBV6-3 and TRBJ2-1; 13 positions agree with TRBD2. Germline CDR1 MNHEY, CDR2 SVGEGT. The CDR3 is 15 residues long. CDR3 protein: CASSYRTSGGNEQSF. In nucleotides, the CDR3 is TGTGCCAGCAGTTACCGGACTAGCGGGGGCAATGAGCAGTCCTTC.

The chain carries TRBV5-4 and TRBJ1-1; D remains ambiguous. V was shortened by 3 bases and J by 8 bases, with 14 bases between the two germline ends. Germline V gene data show CDR1 as SGHNT and CDR2 as YYREEE (reference sequence). CDR3 length: 13 amino acids. Here the CDR3 reads CASSSAGIPEAFF. The CDR3, as DNA: TGTGCCAGCAGCTCGGCGGGGATACCCGAAGCTTTCTTT.

This clonotype was seen once. At one of its ends the junction is not consistent with the germline gene, which may arise from a read error. The CDR3 region is CASSPPGGGGANNIQYF. CDR3 DNA: TGTGCCAGCTCACCACCGGGCGGCGGCGGGGCCAACAACATTCAGTACTTC. The chain employs TRBV18 and TRBJ2-4; a possible D gene is TRBD2 (6 bases). CDR1 is KGHSH and CDR2 is LQKENI in the germline V gene. The CDR3 runs to 17 residues.

The chain is built from TRBV11-2 and TRBJ2-7, with TRBD2 matching 7 bases. Germline CDR1 SGHAT, CDR2 FQNNGV. J lost 7 bases, V lost 7 bases, and 16 bases had no gene match. CDR3 length: 15 amino acids. The DNA for the CDR3 is TGTGCCAGCATGCGACCGGGACTAACGGGCCTTGAGCAGTACTTC. This encodes CASMRPGLTGLEQYF.

Points on this clonotype: At one end, the junction sequence differs from germline, possibly due to a read error. The chain joins TRBV6-2 or TRBV6-3 to TRBJ2-7; 7 bases line up with TRBD2. Germline loops: CDR1 MNHEY, CDR2 SVGEGT. This CDR3 spans 13 amino acids. The CDR3 DNA reads as TGTGCCTCCCGCGCGGGAGTCACCTACGAACAGTACTTC. This encodes CASRAGVTYEQYF.

This clonotype was detected a few times. The rearrangement links TRBV28 to TRBJ2-2; TRBD1 matches at 7 bases. This CDR3 has 15 amino acids. V shed 3 bases and J 6 bases; nucleotides not matched to a gene: 7. Germline values: CDR1 MDHEN, CDR2 SYDVKM. CDR3 sequence (DNA): TGTGCCAGCAGTTTTCAGGGGGTGTACTCCGGGGAGCTGTTTTTT. Residues: CASSFQGVYSGELFF.